This TCR beta chain appears in the sequencing data of a study of cytomegalovirus exposure and HLA in healthy donors. The CDR3 runs to 17 residues. The J segment lost 2 bases and the V segment lost 4 bases, leaving 8 bases of the junction unmatched. CDR1 and CDR2 (germline): MGHRA, YSYEKL. PCR involved 60 Vbeta and 13 Jbeta primers. Sequencing used immunoSEQ multiplex PCR; TCRdb keeps in-frame clones, though not all of them. The sample data list some 55,000 clones. On this clone itself: Its antigen is still unknown.

General observations from the study: In all likelihood, a cluster of highly shared sequence variants was a sequencing artifact.

This clonotype was sampled from a man aged 18 to 30 in good health and CMV-seropositive. J is TRBJ1-3 and V is TRBV4-1; 10 nucleotides match TRBD1. Input material: PBMCs. CDR3 DNA: TGCGCCAGCAGCCGACTTAAGGGACAGGGGACTGGAAACACCATATATTTT. It encodes CASSRLKGQGTGNTIYF.